This T cell receptor (beta chain) was observed in a study of T cells in Graves' hyperthyroidism and ophthalmopathy. The study, taken as a whole, reports: Ophthalmopathy, as predicted by the model, came a median approximately 5.9 months after the prediction.

As for this clonotype: No antigen is known for it.

CDR1 SGHTA and CDR2 FQGNSA come from the germline V gene. This CDR3 has 14 amino acids. V shed 4 bases and J shed 8 bases, with 17 bases lying between them. Amplified TCR beta CDR3 regions came from RNA transcripts. A first-round RT-PCR of the TCR CDR3 used the HTBI primer set. TCRdb re-analysed the multiplex PCR reads in MiXCR, keeping a single row per CDR3 protein. The table has more than 250,000 distinct CDR3 sequences, 13% to 15% seen once. Each patient was aged 18 to 65 and had newly diagnosed hyperthyroidism of under 2 months' duration. Predating any ophthalmopathy symptoms, the blood sample was taken at first hyperthyroidism diagnosis.

The sequenced material came from blood. The chain carries TRBV7-2 and TRBJ1-2; a weak D match, TRBD1 (5 bases). The sequence was collected from a woman in her fifties or sixties with Graves' hyperthyroidism that later progressed to Graves' ophthalmopathy. Here the CDR3 DNA reads TGTGCCAGCAGCTCAGTGGGGTTACAGGAAGGCTACACCTTC. Protein sequence: CASSSVGLQEGYTF.